A selection of T cell receptor beta chains follows, all from one sample in a study of T-cell memory formation after mild COVID-19. Via MiXCR, TCRdb re-called the 5' RACE reads, giving one row per CDR3 protein. The sample shows roughly 300,000 distinct CDR3 sequences, 15% to 20% of them seen only once. The sequenced sample was PBMCs or a T cell subset sorted from them (not recorded which). These receptors were obtained from a man younger than 30 who had mild COVID-19 (a few samples of this study predate the infection). Cell type and time point are not known. Each CDR3 is given with its conserved first and last residue. Fields, in order: J gene, D gene, clone size, V gene, CDR3 DNA, CDR3 protein. The D gene is left open where the match is weak. Size tells how often a clone was seen (once, few, many) or the class of an expanded clone, and some rows leave it out.

TRBJ1-1 | . | . | TRBV5-1 | TGCGCCAGCAGCCGCGGTCAAGTTCGGGTGAACACTGAAGCTTTCTTT | CASSRGQVRVNTEAFF
TRBJ2-1 | . | few | TRBV11-2 | TGTGCCAGCAGTCCCCCCGAAGGATCGCAGTTCTTC | CASSPPEGSQFF
TRBJ2-7 | . | . | TRBV6-2/TRBV6-3 | TGTGCCAGCAGTCTTCGGCAGGGTTATCTTAGCGAGCAGTACTTC | CASSLRQGYLSEQYF
TRBJ2-3 | . | few | TRBV28 | TGTGCCAGCAGATCCGTGACAGATACGCAGTATTTT | CASRSVTDTQYF
TRBJ2-7 | TRBD2 | few | TRBV7-2 | TGTGCCAGCAGCCCCATTCCGGGGCGGGGGTCCTACGAGCAGTACTTC | CASSPIPGRGSYEQYF
TRBJ2-3 | . | few | TRBV9 | TGTGCCAGCAGCGGAGTGGGGGATACGCAGTATTTT | CASSGVGDTQYF
TRBJ2-2 | . | few | TRBV6-6 | TGTGCCAGCAGTTACGTCGCAGGGGGGATCCTAAACACCGGGGAGCTGTTTTTT | CASSYVAGGILNTGELFF
TRBJ1-5 | TRBD1 | few | TRBV7-2 | TGTGCCAGCAGTTCCCAGGGGGCGGCTAATAATCAGCCCCAGCATTTT | CASSSQGAANNQPQHF
TRBJ1-1 | . | . | TRBV30 | TGTGCCTGGAGTGTAGGCAGGGGGAACACTGAAGCTTTCTTT | CAWSVGRGNTEAFF
TRBJ2-1 | TRBD1 | few | TRBV4-3 | TGCGCCAGCAGCCAAGAAGGGACAGGGGTTAATGAGCAGTTCTTC | CASSQEGTGVNEQFF
TRBJ2-1 | . | . | TRBV6-5 | TGTGCCAGCAGTAACAATGATGAGCAGTTCTTC | CASSNNDEQFF
TRBJ1-4 | TRBD1 | . | TRBV28 | TGTGCCAGCAGTTTTCCAGGGGGCGAAGAAAAACTGTTTTTT | CASSFPGGEEKLFF
TRBJ2-5 | TRBD2 | . | TRBV7-9 | TGTGCCAGCGGGGGGGGTACCCAAGAGACCCAGTACTTC | CASGGGTQETQYF
TRBJ2-5 | TRBD2 | few | TRBV29-1 | TGCAGCGCTGGAGCGGGGGACGGGAAGACCCAGTACTTC | CSAGAGDGKTQYF
TRBJ2-5 | . | many | TRBV7-2 | TGTGCCAGCAGCTTCGCCCGAGAGACCCAGTACTTC | CASSFARETQYF
TRBJ1-1 | . | many | TRBV5-1 | TGCGCCAGCAGCTGGGGCTGGGGGACTGAAGCTTTCTTT | CASSWGWGTEAFF
TRBJ2-5 | . | few | TRBV20-1 | TGCAGTGCTAAGGTCCTCCAAGAGACCCAGTACTTC | CSAKVLQETQYF
TRBJ1-2 | . | . | TRBV11-2 | TGTGCCAGCAGCCCACGGGGAGACGCGTGGACTAACGGCTACACCTTC | CASSPRGDAWTNGYTF
TRBJ1-5 | TRBD1 | . | TRBV12-3/TRBV12-4 | TGTGCCAGCAGTTGGAGGACAGGGAATCAGCCCCAGCATTTT | CASSWRTGNQPQHF
TRBJ1-5 | . | . | TRBV15 | TGTGCCACCAGCCCTACGGGGAACGGCAATCAGCCCCAGCATTTT | CATSPTGNGNQPQHF
TRBJ2-1 | TRBD2 | many | TRBV14 | TGTGCCAGCAGCCTACGGACTAGCGGGGATACCTACAATGAGCAGTTCTTC | CASSLRTSGDTYNEQFF
TRBJ2-2 | TRBD1 | . | TRBV7-3 | TGTGCCAGCAGCCCGGGACAGTTGAACACCGGGGAGCTGTTTTTT | CASSPGQLNTGELFF
TRBJ1-1 | TRBD1 | . | TRBV7-3 | TGTGCCAGCAGCCGTGGGACAGGGGGCAACACTGAAGCTTTCTTT | CASSRGTGGNTEAFF
TRBJ2-3 | . | . | TRBV7-9 | TGTGCCAGCAGCTTAGCGTCCGCGGGGGATACGCAGTATTTT | CASSLASAGDTQYF
TRBJ1-1 | . | few | TRBV12-5 | TGTGCTAGTGCCCGCGAGGTGGGCAGATACACTGAAGCTTTCTTT | CASAREVGRYTEAFF
TRBJ1-5 | . | . | TRBV28 | TGTGCCAGCAGTTCGCAGGGTCAGCCCCAGCATTTT | CASSSQGQPQHF
TRBJ1-5 | . | few | TRBV5-5 | TGTGCCAGCACCCATGCCCCGGGACGGGATCAGCCCCAGCATTTT | CASTHAPGRDQPQHF
TRBJ2-2 | . | many | TRBV6-2/TRBV6-3 | TGTGCCAGCAGCGACCCACCGGGACCCGGGGAGCTGTTTTTT | CASSDPPGPGELFF
TRBJ1-2 | . | . | TRBV14 | TGTGCCAGCAGTCCAACAGAGAACTATGGCTACACCTTC | CASSPTENYGYTF
TRBJ1-1 | . | few | TRBV7-2 | TGTGCCAGCAGCTTAGAGTGGGCTGAAGCTTTCTTT | CASSLEWAEAFF
TRBJ2-7 | TRBD2 | few | TRBV7-9 | TGTGCCAGCAGCTCAGGGCAGGGAGGGCGAGGCGAGCAGTACTTC | CASSSGQGGRGEQYF
TRBJ2-5 | TRBD2 | . | TRBV2 | TGTGCCAGCAGAGAACCGGGACTAGCGGGGGTAGAGACCCAGTACTTC | CASREPGLAGVETQYF
TRBJ1-2 | TRBD1 | . | TRBV5-1 | TGCGCCAGCAGCTCGACAGGGCGACTACACTATGGCTACACCTTC | CASSSTGRLHYGYTF
TRBJ1-1 | . | . | TRBV7-9 | TGTGCCAGCAGGGAGGATCGAAGTACAGCTTTCTTT | CASREDRSTAFF
TRBJ1-1 | . | few | TRBV12-3/TRBV12-4 | TGTGCCAGCACCAAGACAGGTCCGACTCGTGAAGCTTTCTTT | CASTKTGPTREAFF
TRBJ2-2 | . | . | TRBV5-1 | TGCGCCAGCAGCCCGGGACGGAGAGAGAGCGCGAACACCGGGGAGCTGTTTTTT | CASSPGRRESANTGELFF
TRBJ1-2 | . | few | TRBV15 | TGTGCCACCAGCACCCTCGAGATCCCCCAACACTACACCTTC | CATSTLEIPQHYTF
TRBJ1-6 | . | . | TRBV27 | TGTGCCAGCAGTTTGGGCCCTAATTCACCCCTCCACTTT | CASSLGPNSPLHF
TRBJ2-1 | TRBD2 | . | TRBV6-5 | TGTGCCAGCAGTCTGGGACTAGCGGGGGGTGGGTCCTACAATGAGCAGTTCTTC | CASSLGLAGGGSYNEQFF
TRBJ2-3 | . | . | TRBV28 | TGTGCCAGCATCGACACCGCTAGCACAGATACGCAGTATTTT | CASIDTASTDTQYF
TRBJ1-2 | . | . | TRBV28 | TGTGCCAGCAGTTTATATCTCCAGCCACTCTATGGCTACACCTTC | CASSLYLQPLYGYTF
TRBJ2-1 | . | . | TRBV11-2 | TGTGCCAGCCGAGGGCTCGGATATGAGCAGTTCTTC | CASRGLGYEQFF
TRBJ2-3 | . | many | TRBV6-5 | TGTGCCAGCAGTTACTCAGATACGCAGTATTTT | CASSYSDTQYF
TRBJ2-4 | TRBD1 | few | TRBV7-2 | TGTGCCAGCAGCCCGGACAGGGGCAAAAACATTCAGTACTTC | CASSPDRGKNIQYF
TRBJ2-1 | TRBD2 | few | TRBV12-3/TRBV12-4 | TGTGCCAGCACCCCTAGCGGGAACAATGAGCAGTTCTTC | CASTPSGNNEQFF
TRBJ2-3 | TRBD2 | . | TRBV7-2 | TGTGCCAGCAGCCTTTCCTTAAGCGGGGGGGATACGCAGTATTTT | CASSLSLSGGDTQYF
TRBJ2-7 | TRBD2 | . | TRBV20-1 | TGCAGTGCCAGACTGACTAGCGGCTACGAGCAGTACTTC | CSARLTSGYEQYF
TRBJ2-3 | TRBD2 | . | TRBV6-2/TRBV6-3 | TGTGCCAGCAGAACTGGACTAGCGGGGGGCGACGCAGATACGCAGTATTTT | CASRTGLAGGDADTQYF
TRBJ2-5 | TRBD2 | . | TRBV5-1 | TGCGCCAGCAGCAGTGGGACTAGCGGGGGTATCGGGGAGACCCAGTACTTC | CASSSGTSGGIGETQYF
TRBJ2-7 | . | many | TRBV12-3/TRBV12-4 | TGTGCCAGCAGTTTAGGCCATCCTTACGAGCAGTACTTC | CASSLGHPYEQYF
TRBJ2-1 | . | . | TRBV5-4 | TGTGCCAGCCCGACCCCGCGCGAGCAGTTCTTC | CASPTPREQFF
TRBJ2-3 | TRBD2 | . | TRBV27 | TGTGCCGCGGGAGGGGGAGATACGCAGTATTTT | CAAGGGDTQYF
TRBJ1-6 | TRBD1 | . | TRBV6-2/TRBV6-3 | TGTGCCAGCAGTTCAGCGACAGGGGGAAAAAGCACCTATAATTCACCCCTCCACTTT | CASSSATGGKSTYNSPLHF
TRBJ1-6 | TRBD1 | . | TRBV20-1 | TGCAGTGCTAGACACGGGGGACAGGACGGCTCCTATAATTCACCCCTCCACTTT | CSARHGGQDGSYNSPLHF
TRBJ2-3 | . | few | TRBV6-5 | TGTGCCAGTGCCCCACGCCGTGTACGAGATACGCAGTATTTT | CASAPRRVRDTQYF
TRBJ2-1 | TRBD2 | few | TRBV12-3/TRBV12-4 | TGTGCCGTAGAAGCGGGGGGGCGCTACAATGAGCAGTTCTTC | CAVEAGGRYNEQFF
TRBJ1-2 | . | . | TRBV12-5 | TGTGCTAGTGGTTTGGTACTTCGAGGGAACTATGGCTACACCTTC | CASGLVLRGNYGYTF